The 2 T cell receptor beta chains given below trace back to one sample, sequenced in a study of blood T cell repertoires in COVID-19. Sequencing used immunoSEQ multiplex PCR; TCRdb keeps in-frame clones, though not all of them. The data hold some 200,000 clones, with roughly 87% observed a single time. The sequencing sample was made of peripheral blood. These TCRs come from a woman under 30 who had recovered from COVID-19.

This rearrangement joins TRBV13 to TRBJ2-3; TRBD2 is a possible D gene (5 bases). V was cut by 4 bases and J by 2 bases, with 10 bases left in between. CDR3 size: 14 residues. The germline V gene encodes CDR1 PRHDT and CDR2 FYEKMQ (reference sequence). CDR3 sequence reads: CASSSSGITDTQYF. DNA of the CDR3: TGTGCCAGCAGCTCCTCGGGGATCACAGATACGCAGTATTTT.

This rearrangement joins TRBV11-2 to TRBJ2-1; 12 nucleotides match TRBD2. The CDR3 runs to 16 residues. CDR1 is SGHAT and CDR2 is FQNNGV in the germline V gene. Losses at the gene ends were 5 bases for V and 4 bases for J; bases not matched to a gene: 6. CDR3 loop: CASSLQGLAGYNEQFF. Here the CDR3 DNA reads TGTGCCAGCAGCCTTCAGGGACTAGCGGGTTACAATGAGCAGTTCTTC.